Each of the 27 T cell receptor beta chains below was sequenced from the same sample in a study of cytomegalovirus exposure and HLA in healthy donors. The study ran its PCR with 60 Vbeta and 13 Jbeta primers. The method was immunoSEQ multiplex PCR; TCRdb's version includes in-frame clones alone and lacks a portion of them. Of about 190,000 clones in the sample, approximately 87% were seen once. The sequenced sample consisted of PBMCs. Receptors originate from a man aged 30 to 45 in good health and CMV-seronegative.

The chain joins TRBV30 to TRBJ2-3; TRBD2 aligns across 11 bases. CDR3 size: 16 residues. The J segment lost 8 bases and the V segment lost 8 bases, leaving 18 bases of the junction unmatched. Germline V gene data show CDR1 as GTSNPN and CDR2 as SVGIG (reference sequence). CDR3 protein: CAQTSGSSGAYGTQYF. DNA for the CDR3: TGTGCCCAAACTAGCGGGAGCTCGGGGGCCTATGGTACGCAGTATTTT.

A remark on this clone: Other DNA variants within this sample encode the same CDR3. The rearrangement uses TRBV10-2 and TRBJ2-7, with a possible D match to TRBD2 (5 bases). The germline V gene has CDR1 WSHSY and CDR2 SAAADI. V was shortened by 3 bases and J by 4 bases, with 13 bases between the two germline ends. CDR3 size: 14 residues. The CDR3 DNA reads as TGCGCCAGCAGTGATCGGGGTTCGGCGTACGAGCAGTACTTC. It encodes CASSDRGSAYEQYF.

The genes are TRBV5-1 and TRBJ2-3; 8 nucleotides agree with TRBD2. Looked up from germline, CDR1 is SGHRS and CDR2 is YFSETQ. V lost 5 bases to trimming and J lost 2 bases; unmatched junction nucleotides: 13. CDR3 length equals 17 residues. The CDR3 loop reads CASRIQSGGSYTDTQYF. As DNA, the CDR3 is TGCGCCAGCAGAATCCAAAGCGGGGGTTCCTACACAGATACGCAGTATTTT.

CDR3 sequence: CASSVDRGVSYNEQFF. CDR3 in DNA: TGTGCCAGCAGCGTAGACCGGGGGGTCAGCTACAATGAGCAGTTCTTC. V gene TRBV9 combines with J gene TRBJ2-1, with TRBD2 matching 7 bases. The CDR3 has 16 amino acids. V was clipped by 0 bases and J by 3 bases; unmatched bases: 6. CDR1 SGDLS and CDR2 YYNGEE come from the germline V gene.

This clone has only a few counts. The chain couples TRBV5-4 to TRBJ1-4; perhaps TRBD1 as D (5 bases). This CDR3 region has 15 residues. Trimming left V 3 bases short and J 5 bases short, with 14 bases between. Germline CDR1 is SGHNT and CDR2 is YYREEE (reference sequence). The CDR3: CASSWGGGRNEKLFF. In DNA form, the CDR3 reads TGTGCCAGCAGCTGGGGCGGCGGCAGGAATGAAAAACTGTTTTTT.

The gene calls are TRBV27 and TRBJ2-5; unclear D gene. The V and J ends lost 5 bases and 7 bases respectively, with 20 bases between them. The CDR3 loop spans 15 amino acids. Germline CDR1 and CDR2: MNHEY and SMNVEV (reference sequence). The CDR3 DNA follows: TGTGCCAGCAGTCCGACCCCGTTAGGAGTCGGGACCCAGTACTTC. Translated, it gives CASSPTPLGVGTQYF.

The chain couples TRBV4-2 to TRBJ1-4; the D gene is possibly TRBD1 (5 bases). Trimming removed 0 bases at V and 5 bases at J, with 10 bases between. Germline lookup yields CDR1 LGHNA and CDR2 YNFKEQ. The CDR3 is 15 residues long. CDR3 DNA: TGTGCCAGCAGCCAAGATGGACACATAAATGAAAAACTGTTTTTT. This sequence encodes CASSQDGHINEKLFF.

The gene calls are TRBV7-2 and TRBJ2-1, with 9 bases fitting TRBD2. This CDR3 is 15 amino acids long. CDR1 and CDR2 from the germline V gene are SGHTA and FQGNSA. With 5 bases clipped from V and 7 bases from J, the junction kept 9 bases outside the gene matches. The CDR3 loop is CASSPTRLAENEQFF. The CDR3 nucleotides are TGTGCCAGCAGCCCCACCCGACTAGCGGAAAATGAGCAGTTCTTC.

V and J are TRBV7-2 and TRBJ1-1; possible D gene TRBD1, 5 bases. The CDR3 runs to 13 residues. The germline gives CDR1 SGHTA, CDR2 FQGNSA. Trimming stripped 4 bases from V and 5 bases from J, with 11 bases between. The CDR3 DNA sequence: TGTGCCAGCAGCTCCCTCCGGGGGACTGAAGCTTTCTTT. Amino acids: CASSSLRGTEAFF.

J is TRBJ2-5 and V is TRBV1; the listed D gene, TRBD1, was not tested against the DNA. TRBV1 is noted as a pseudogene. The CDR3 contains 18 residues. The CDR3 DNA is TGCACCAGCAGCCATTCCCCGACAGGACAGGGGAAGGGTGAGACCCAGTACTTC. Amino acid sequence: CTSSHSPTGQGKGETQYF.

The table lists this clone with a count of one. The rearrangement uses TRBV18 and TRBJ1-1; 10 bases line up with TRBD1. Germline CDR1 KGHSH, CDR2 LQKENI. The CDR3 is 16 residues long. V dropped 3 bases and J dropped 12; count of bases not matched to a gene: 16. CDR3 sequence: CASSPAGTGEMSGSFF. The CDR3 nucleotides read TGTGCCAGCTCACCCGCCGGGACAGGGGAGATGAGTGGTTCTTTCTTT.

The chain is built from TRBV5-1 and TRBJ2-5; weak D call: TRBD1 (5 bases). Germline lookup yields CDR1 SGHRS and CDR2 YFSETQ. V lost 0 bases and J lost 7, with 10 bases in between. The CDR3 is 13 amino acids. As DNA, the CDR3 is TGCGCCAGCAGCTTGGGTAACACAGGGACCCAGTACTTC. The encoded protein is CASSLGNTGTQYF.

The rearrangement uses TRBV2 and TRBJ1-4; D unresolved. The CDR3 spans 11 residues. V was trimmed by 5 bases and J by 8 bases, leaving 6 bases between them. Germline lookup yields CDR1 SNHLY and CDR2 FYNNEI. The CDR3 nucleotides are TGTGCCAGCAGTCAACAGGAAAAACTGTTTTTT. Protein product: CASSQQEKLFF.

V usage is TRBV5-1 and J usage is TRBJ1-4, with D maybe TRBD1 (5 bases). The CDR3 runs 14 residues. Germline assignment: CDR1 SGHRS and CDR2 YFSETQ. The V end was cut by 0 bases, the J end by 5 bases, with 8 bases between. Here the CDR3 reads CASSLEGENEKLFF. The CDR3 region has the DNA TGCGCCAGCAGCTTGGAAGGGGAAAATGAAAAACTGTTTTTT.

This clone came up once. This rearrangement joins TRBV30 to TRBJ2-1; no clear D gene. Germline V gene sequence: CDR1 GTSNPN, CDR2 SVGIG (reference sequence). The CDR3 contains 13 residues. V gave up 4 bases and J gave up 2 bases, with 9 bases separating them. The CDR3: CAWNAVTYNEQFF. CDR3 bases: TGTGCCTGGAACGCGGTAACCTACAATGAGCAGTTCTTC.

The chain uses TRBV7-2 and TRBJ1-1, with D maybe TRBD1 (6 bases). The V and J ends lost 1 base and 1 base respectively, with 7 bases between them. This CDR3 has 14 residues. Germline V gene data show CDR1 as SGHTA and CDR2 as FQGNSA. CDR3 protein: CASSLGTANTEAFF. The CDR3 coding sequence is TGTGCCAGCAGCTTAGGGACAGCGAACACTGAAGCTTTCTTT.

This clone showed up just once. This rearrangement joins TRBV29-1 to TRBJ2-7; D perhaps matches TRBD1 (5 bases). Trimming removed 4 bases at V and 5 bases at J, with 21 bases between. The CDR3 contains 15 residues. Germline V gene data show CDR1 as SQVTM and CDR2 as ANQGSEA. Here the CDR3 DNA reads TGCAGCGTTGGAATCCGGGCAGGGTTCAGCGACGAGCAGTACTTC. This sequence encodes CSVGIRAGFSDEQYF.

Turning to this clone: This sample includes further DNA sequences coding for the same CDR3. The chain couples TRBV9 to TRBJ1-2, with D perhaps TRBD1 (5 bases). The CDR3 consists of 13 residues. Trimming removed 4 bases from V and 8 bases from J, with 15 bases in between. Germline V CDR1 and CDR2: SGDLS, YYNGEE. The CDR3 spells CASSPLGGDGYTF. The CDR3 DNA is TGTGCCAGCAGCCCGCTTGGGGGGGACGGCTACACCTTC.

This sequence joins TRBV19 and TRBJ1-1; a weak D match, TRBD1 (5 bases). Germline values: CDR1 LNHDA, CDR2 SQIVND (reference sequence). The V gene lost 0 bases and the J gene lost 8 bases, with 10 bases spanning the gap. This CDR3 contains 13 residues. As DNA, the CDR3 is TGTGCCAGTAGTATAGACGGCGACAGCGAAGCTTTCTTT. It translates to CASSIDGDSEAFF.

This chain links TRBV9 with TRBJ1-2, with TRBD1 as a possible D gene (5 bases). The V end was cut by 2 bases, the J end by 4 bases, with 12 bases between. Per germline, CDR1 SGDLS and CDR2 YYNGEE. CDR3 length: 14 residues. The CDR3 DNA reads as TGTGCCAGCAGCGTGGGGGAGGGTCCCTATGGCTACACCTTC. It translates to CASSVGEGPYGYTF.

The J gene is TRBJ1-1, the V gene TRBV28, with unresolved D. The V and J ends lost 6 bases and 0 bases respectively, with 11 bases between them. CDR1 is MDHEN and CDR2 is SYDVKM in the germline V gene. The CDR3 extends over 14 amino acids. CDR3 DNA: TGTGCCAGCAGATTCGACAACCTGAACACTGAAGCTTTCTTT. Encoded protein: CASRFDNLNTEAFF. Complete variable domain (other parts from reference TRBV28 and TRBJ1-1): DVKVTQSSRYLVKRTGEKVFLECVQDMDHENMFWYRQDPGLGLRLIYFSYDVKMKEKGDIPEGYSVSREKKERFSLILESASTNQTSMYLCASRFDNLNTEAFFGQGTRLTVV.

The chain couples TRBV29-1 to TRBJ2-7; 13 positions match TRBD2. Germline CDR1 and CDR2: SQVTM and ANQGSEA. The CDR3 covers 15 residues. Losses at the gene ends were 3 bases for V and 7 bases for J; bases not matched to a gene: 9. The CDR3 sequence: CSVENTSGGAGEQYF. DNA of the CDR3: TGCAGCGTTGAGAATACTAGCGGGGGGGCCGGTGAGCAGTACTTC.

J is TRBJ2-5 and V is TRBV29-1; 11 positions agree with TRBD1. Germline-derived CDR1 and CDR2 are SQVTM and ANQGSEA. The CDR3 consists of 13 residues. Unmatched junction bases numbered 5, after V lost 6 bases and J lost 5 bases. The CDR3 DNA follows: TGCAGCGTAAAACGGGACAGGGGGGAGACCCAGTACTTC. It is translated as CSVKRDRGETQYF.

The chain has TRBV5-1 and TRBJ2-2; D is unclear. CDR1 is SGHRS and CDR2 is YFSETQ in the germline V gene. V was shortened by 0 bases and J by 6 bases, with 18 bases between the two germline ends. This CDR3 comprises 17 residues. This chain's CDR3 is CASSLETNLGVAGELFF. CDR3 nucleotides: TGCGCCAGCAGCTTGGAGACAAACCTCGGTGTGGCCGGGGAGCTGTTTTTT.

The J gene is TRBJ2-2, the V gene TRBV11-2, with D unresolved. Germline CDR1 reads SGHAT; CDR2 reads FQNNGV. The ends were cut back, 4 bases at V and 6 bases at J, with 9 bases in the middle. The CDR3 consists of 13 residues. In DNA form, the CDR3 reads TGTGCCAGCAGCTCCCTAATAGCCGGGGAGCTGTTTTTT. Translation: CASSSLIAGELFF.

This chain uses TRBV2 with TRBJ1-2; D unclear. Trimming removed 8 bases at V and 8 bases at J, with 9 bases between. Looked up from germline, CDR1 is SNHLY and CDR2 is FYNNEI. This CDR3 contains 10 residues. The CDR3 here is CASPAGGYTF. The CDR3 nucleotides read TGTGCCAGCCCTGCGGGAGGCTACACCTTC. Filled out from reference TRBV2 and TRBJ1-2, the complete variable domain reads EPEVTQTPSHQVTQMGQEVILRCVPISNHLYFYWYRQILGQKVEFLVSFYNNEISEKSEIFDDQFSVERPDGSNFTLKIRSTKLEDSAMYFCASPAGGYTFGSGTRLTVV.

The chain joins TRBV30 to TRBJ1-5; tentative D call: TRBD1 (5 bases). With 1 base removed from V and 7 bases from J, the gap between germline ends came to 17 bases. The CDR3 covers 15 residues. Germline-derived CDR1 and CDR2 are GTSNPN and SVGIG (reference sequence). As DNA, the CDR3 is TGTGCCTGGAGTGCTGGTGGGGGAGGATGGCAGCCCCAGCATTTT. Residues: CAWSAGGGGWQPQHF.